The clone carrying this TCR beta chain was observed at least ten times. Its target is not known. This sample is part of a study of CD8+CD57+ T cells in acquired aplastic anemia. Study-wide results and limits: CD8+ Simpson's diversity showed no significant patient-control difference. Patients had approximately 29 CD8+ CDR3 sequences in common with controls (the shared set).

Looked up from germline, CDR1 is SGDLS and CDR2 is YYNGEE. The CDR3 length is 14 residues. Deletions cut 0 bases from V and 7 bases from J, with 8 bases between. Those patients picked for sequencing had displayed CD8+CD57+ cell expansion on flow cytometry. CDR3 and TCR beta VDJ profiling relied on genomic DNA as the template. Each CDR3 protein gets one entry after TCRdb re-called the reads with MiXCR. The data show approximately 150,000 distinct CDR3 sequences, around half seen once. The rearrangement links TRBV9 to TRBJ1-6; the D is unclear. Sequenced: sorted CD4+, CD8+, or CD8+CD57+ T cells (not recorded which) from PBMCs. This sequence was found in a human donor with aplastic anemia. The CDR3 DNA is TGTGCCAGCAGCGTAGCCGGGAGCAATTCACCCCTCCACTTT. Protein sequence: CASSVAGSNSPLHF. Looking up the rest from reference TRBV9 and TRBJ1-6 gives the full variable domain: DSGVTQTPKHLITATGQRVTLRCSPRSGDLSVYWYQQSLDQGLQFLIQYYNGEERAKGNILERFSAQQFPDLHSELNLSSLELGDSALYFCASSVAGSNSPLHFGNGTRLTVT.